The 28 T cell receptor beta chains below all came from one sample that was sequenced in a study of blood T cell repertoires in COVID-19. Produced via immunoSEQ multiplex PCR; TCRdb's table is partial and in-frame only. The sample shows tens of thousands of clones, approximately 86% of them seen only once. What was sequenced was peripheral blood. The receptors were gathered from a woman aged 80 or over with COVID-19, enrolled during active disease.

V usage is TRBV2 and J usage is TRBJ1-2, with 10 bases lining up with TRBD1. This CDR3 has 15 residues. CDR1 is SNHLY and CDR2 is FYNNEI in the germline V gene. Germline trimming cut 7 bases from V and 0 bases from J; bases unmatched to any gene: 5. The CDR3 here is CASTIGQGANYGYTF. For the CDR3, the DNA is TGTGCCAGCACCATTGGACAGGGGGCTAACTATGGCTACACCTTC.

The chain uses TRBV11-2 and TRBJ2-7, with D maybe TRBD2 (5 bases). The V end lost 0 bases, the J end lost 6 bases, and 6 bases lay between the germline ends. From germline, CDR1 is SGHAT and CDR2 FQNNGV. There are 12 residues in the CDR3. CDR3 nucleotides: TGTGCCAGCAGCTTAGATCGGGGCGAGCAGTACTTC. It specifies CASSLDRGEQYF.

The chain couples TRBV13 to TRBJ2-1, with 15 bases lining up with TRBD2. With V trimmed by 5 bases and J by 10 bases, 9 bases remained unmatched. The CDR3 loop spans 16 amino acids. Germline values: CDR1 PRHDT, CDR2 FYEKMQ (reference sequence). The CDR3 spells CASSKSGLAGGGEQFF. CDR3 DNA: TGTGCCAGCAGCAAATCGGGACTAGCGGGAGGAGGGGAGCAGTTCTTC.

The chain employs TRBV28 and TRBJ2-7; 10 bases agree with TRBD1. Looked up from germline, CDR1 is MDHEN and CDR2 is SYDVKM. The V gene end was trimmed by 4 bases and the J gene end by 7 bases; junction bases not matched to a gene: 10. The CDR3 covers 15 residues. The CDR3 loop reads CASSSPGQGFREQYF. The CDR3 bases are TGTGCCAGCAGTTCCCCGGGACAGGGGTTTAGGGAGCAGTACTTC.

This clone was counted between two and nine times. V gene TRBV19 combines with J gene TRBJ2-2; TRBD1 aligns across 8 bases. The V gene's germline CDR1 is LNHDA and CDR2 SQIVND (reference sequence). The CDR3 runs 15 residues. The V gene end was trimmed by 10 bases and the J gene end by 0 bases; junction bases not matched to a gene: 7. The CDR3 protein is CATEQGQANTGELFF. CDR3 nucleotides: TGTGCCACAGAACAGGGACAGGCGAACACCGGGGAGCTGTTTTTT.

This rearrangement joins TRBV7-2 to TRBJ1-3; the D gene is possibly TRBD1 (6 bases). The CDR3 runs 15 residues. V was pared by 1 base and J by 4 bases, with 11 bases between. The germline V gene encodes CDR1 SGHTA and CDR2 FQGNSA. The CDR3 sequence: CASSLDRVYGNTIYF. Here the CDR3 DNA reads TGTGCCAGCAGCTTAGACAGGGTATACGGAAACACCATATATTTT.

The chain combines TRBV4-2 with TRBJ2-3; 8 bases agree with TRBD2. This CDR3 comprises 16 residues. The V segment lost 0 bases and the J segment 6 bases; nucleotides outside the gene matches: 8. CDR1 LGHNA and CDR2 YNFKEQ come from the germline V gene. CDR3 residues: CASSQEASGLRDTQYF. The CDR3 DNA follows: TGTGCCAGCAGCCAAGAGGCTAGCGGGCTAAGGGATACGCAGTATTTT.

This clone showed up just once. The chain joins TRBV2 to TRBJ2-7; perhaps TRBD1 as D (6 bases). There are 13 residues in the CDR3. V was clipped by 5 bases and J by 7 bases, with 15 bases between them. Germline CDR1 SNHLY, CDR2 FYNNEI. The DNA for the CDR3 is TGTGCCAGCAGTTCACAGGGAATGTGGGAGCAGTACTTC. This translates into CASSSQGMWEQYF.

The J gene is TRBJ2-7, the V gene TRBV6-5; D gene ambiguous. Germline CDR1 MNHEY, CDR2 SVGAGI. V lost 2 bases and J lost 3, with 8 bases in between. The CDR3 is 13 amino acids. The CDR3 nucleotides read TGTGCCAGCAGTTACCGTTACGGCTACGAGCAGTACTTC. Translating it yields CASSYRYGYEQYF.

This rearrangement joins TRBV3-1 (or the pseudogene TRBV3-2) to TRBJ2-7; 7 bases fit TRBD2. CDR1 LGHDT and CDR2 YNNKEL come from the germline V gene (reference sequence). With 4 bases clipped from V and 2 bases from J, the junction kept 8 bases outside the gene matches. The length of the CDR3 is 15 residues. For the CDR3, the DNA is TGTGCCAGCAGCCGCTTAAGCGGGGCTGCCTACGAGCAGTACTTC. This sequence encodes CASSRLSGAAYEQYF.

CDR3 region: CASSPRSPGPSAINEQFF. The CDR3 DNA reads as TGTGCCAGCTCACCACGGAGCCCCGGTCCGAGCGCAATCAATGAGCAGTTCTTC. This sequence joins TRBV18 and TRBJ2-1; unclear D gene. V lost 1 base and J lost 6, with 22 bases in between. CDR1 and CDR2 from the germline V gene are KGHSH and LQKENI. The CDR3 contains 18 residues.

The genes are TRBV5-4 and TRBJ2-5; perhaps TRBD1 as D (5 bases). This CDR3 spans 14 amino acids. With 0 bases removed from V and 5 bases from J, the gap between germline ends came to 11 bases. The V gene's germline CDR1 is SGHNT and CDR2 YYREEE (reference sequence). CDR3: CASSLEQGRETQYF. For the CDR3, the DNA is TGTGCCAGCAGCTTGGAGCAGGGTAGGGAGACCCAGTACTTC.

The CDR3 sequence is CASSRLEGQGPNSPLHF. The CDR3 region has the DNA TGTGCCAGCAGCCGCTTAGAAGGACAGGGGCCTAATTCACCCCTCCACTTT. The chain combines TRBV11-2 with TRBJ1-6; 9 bases are shared with TRBD1. This CDR3 comprises 17 residues. Germline V CDR1 and CDR2: SGHAT, FQNNGV. V lost 5 bases, J lost 6 bases, and 11 bases stayed unmatched.

Written as DNA, the CDR3 is TGTGCCAGCAGCGGCAGGGGGCGGTACGAGCAGTACTTC. This gives the protein CASSGRGRYEQYF. This sequence joins TRBV2 and TRBJ2-7, with 8 bases fitting TRBD1. Germline V gene data show CDR1 as SNHLY and CDR2 as FYNNEI. The length of the CDR3 is 13 residues. The ends lost 6 bases at V and 4 bases at J; junction bases unmatched: 5.

The genes are TRBV5-5 and TRBJ1-1, with 7 bases aligning to TRBD1. Per germline, CDR1 SGHKS and CDR2 YYEKEE (reference sequence). The CDR3 length is 15 residues. The ends lost 3 bases at V and 4 bases at J; junction bases unmatched: 9. CDR3 nucleotide sequence: TGTGCCAGCAGCTGGGCCGGGACAGCGGTCACTGAAGCTTTCTTT. As protein: CASSWAGTAVTEAFF. Together with reference TRBV5-5 and TRBJ1-1, the CDR3 gives the full variable domain: DAGVTQSPTHLIKTRGQQVTLRCSPISGHKSVSWYQQVLGQGPQFIFQYYEKEERGRGNFPDRFSARQFPNYSSELNVNALLLGDSALYLCASSWAGTAVTEAFFGQGTRLTVV.

Only one count was recorded for this clone. The chain recombines TRBV6-6 with TRBJ2-2; D is possibly TRBD1 (7 bases). Germline assignment: CDR1 MNHNY and CDR2 SVGAGI (reference sequence). Trimming removed 10 bases at V and 3 bases at J, with 18 bases between. This CDR3 region has 15 residues. DNA for the CDR3: TGTGCCACAAAAGGAGGGGGCTCATACACCGGGGAGCTGTTTTTT. This translates into CATKGGGSYTGELFF.

The chain combines TRBV5-6 with TRBJ2-1, with D unclear. The germline V gene has CDR1 SGHDT and CDR2 YYEEEE. CDR3 length equals 13 residues. V gave up 0 bases and J gave up 7 bases, with 8 bases separating them. CDR3 protein: CASSLALQNEQFF. The CDR3, as DNA: TGTGCCAGCAGCTTGGCTCTACAGAATGAGCAGTTCTTC.

This chain links TRBV2 with TRBJ2-5, with 8 bases that match TRBD1. Germline loops: CDR1 SNHLY, CDR2 FYNNEI. This CDR3 spans 14 amino acids. J gave up 5 bases and V 8 bases, and 10 bases lay outside the gene matches. In DNA, the CDR3 is TGTGCCAGCGGGGGGAGGACAGGGAGGGAGACCCAGTACTTC. It encodes CASGGRTGRETQYF.

V is TRBV7-2 and J is TRBJ2-7, with 10 bases that match TRBD2. This CDR3 has 16 amino acids. V lost 5 bases and J lost 4; bases outside the gene matches: 11. The germline gives CDR1 SGHTA, CDR2 FQGNSA. CDR3 protein: CASSQMSSGGKYEQYF. CDR3 coding DNA: TGTGCCAGCAGCCAGATGTCTAGCGGGGGAAAGTACGAGCAGTACTTC.

This chain links TRBV4-3 with TRBJ1-1; 8 bases align to TRBD1. The V segment lost 3 bases and the J segment 7 bases; nucleotides outside the gene matches: 4. The CDR3 runs 13 residues. Per germline, CDR1 LGHNA and CDR2 YSLEER. DNA of the CDR3: TGCGCCAGCAGCCAGGACAGGGCCCTTGAAGCTTTCTTT. Translation gives CASSQDRALEAFF.

V gene TRBV12-5 combines with J gene TRBJ2-7, with a weak D call TRBD2 (5 bases). The CDR3 consists of 14 residues. CDR1 and CDR2 (germline): LGHNT, FRNRAP. The germline V and J ends were trimmed by 2 bases and 5 bases, with 13 bases remaining between them. For the CDR3, the DNA is TGTGCTAGTGGTTTGCTCACCCAGCGGCACGAGCAGTACTTC. Protein: CASGLLTQRHEQYF.

The V and J genes are TRBV6-4 and TRBJ2-1; D possibly corresponds to TRBD1 (5 bases). Germline V gene sequence: CDR1 MRHNA, CDR2 SNTAGT. V lost 4 bases, J lost 6 bases, and 13 bases lay in between. CDR3 length equals 14 residues. This CDR3 is CASSAQGSVNEQFF. CDR3 sequence (DNA): TGTGCCAGCAGTGCCCAGGGAAGTGTCAATGAGCAGTTCTTC.

This chain links TRBV19 with TRBJ2-5; 12 bases are a match to TRBD2. V lost 5 bases, J lost 4 bases, and 5 bases stayed unmatched. This CDR3 region has 15 residues. Germline V gene data show CDR1 as LNHDA and CDR2 as SQIVND (reference sequence). The CDR3 DNA follows: TGTGCCAGTAGTCCTAGCGGGGGGGCACGAGAGACCCAGTACTTC. Amino acids: CASSPSGGARETQYF.

V and J are TRBV4-3 and TRBJ2-3, with a possible D match to TRBD2 (6 bases). This CDR3 spans 15 amino acids. Germline V gene data show CDR1 as LGHNA and CDR2 as YSLEER. V dropped 8 bases and J dropped 0 bases, with 15 bases sitting between them. Here the CDR3 reads CASGERATSTDTQYF. The CDR3 coding sequence is TGCGCCAGCGGAGAGCGGGCTACTAGCACAGATACGCAGTATTTT.

This chain joins TRBV5-6 and TRBJ2-7, with 7 bases lining up with TRBD1. Germline V gives CDR1 SGHDT, CDR2 YYEEEE. V trimming: 0 bases; J trimming: 2 bases; junction bases outside the gene matches: 2. There are 14 residues in the CDR3. The CDR3, as DNA: TGTGCCAGCAGCTTGGGGGACAGAACCTACGAGCAGTACTTC. It translates to CASSLGDRTYEQYF.

This rearrangement joins TRBV27 to TRBJ1-2; the D gene is possibly TRBD1 (5 bases). The V end lost 5 bases, the J end lost 4 bases, and 17 bases lay between the germline ends. CDR3 length: 15 amino acids. The V gene's germline CDR1 is MNHEY and CDR2 SMNVEV (reference sequence). The CDR3 DNA reads as TGTGCCAGCAGTCGCGGGGCTCCAACCGGCTATGGCTACACCTTC. Its translation: CASSRGAPTGYGYTF.

The chain links TRBV10-2 to TRBJ1-1; TRBD1 might be the D (6 bases). The germline V gene encodes CDR1 WSHSY and CDR2 SAAADI. CDR3 length: 12 residues. V lost 7 bases and J lost 3, with 9 bases in between. In DNA form, the CDR3 reads TGCGCCAGCAAGGACAGCCACACTGAAGCTTTCTTT. This gives the protein CASKDSHTEAFF.

This clone was seen once. The rearrangement joins TRBV5-4 to TRBJ2-3; 11 positions agree with TRBD2. In germline, CDR1 is SGHNT, CDR2 YYREEE (reference sequence). The CDR3 is made up of 17 amino acids. Trimming cost V 3 bases and J 2 bases; bases outside gene matches: 8. CDR3 nucleotides: TGTGCCAGCAGCTCGGGGGCTAGCGGGAGGAACACAGATACGCAGTATTTT. Protein product: CASSSGASGRNTDTQYF.